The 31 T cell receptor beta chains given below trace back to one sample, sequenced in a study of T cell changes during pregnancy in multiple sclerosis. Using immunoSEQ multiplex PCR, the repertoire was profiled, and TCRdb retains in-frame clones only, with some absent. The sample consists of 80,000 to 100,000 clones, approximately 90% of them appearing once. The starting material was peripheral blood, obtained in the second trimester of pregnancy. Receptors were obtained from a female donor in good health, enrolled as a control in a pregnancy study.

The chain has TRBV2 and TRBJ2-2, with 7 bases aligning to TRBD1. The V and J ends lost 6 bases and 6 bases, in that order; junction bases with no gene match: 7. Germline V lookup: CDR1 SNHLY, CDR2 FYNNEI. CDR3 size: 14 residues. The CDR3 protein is CASSTSTGAGELFF. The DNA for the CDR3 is TGTGCCAGCAGCACCTCAACAGGGGCCGGGGAGCTGTTTTTT. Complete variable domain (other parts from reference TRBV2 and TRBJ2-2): EPEVTQTPSHQVTQMGQEVILRCVPISNHLYFYWYRQILGQKVEFLVSFYNNEISEKSEIFDDQFSVERPDGSNFTLKIRSTKLEDSAMYFCASSTSTGAGELFFGEGSRLTVL.

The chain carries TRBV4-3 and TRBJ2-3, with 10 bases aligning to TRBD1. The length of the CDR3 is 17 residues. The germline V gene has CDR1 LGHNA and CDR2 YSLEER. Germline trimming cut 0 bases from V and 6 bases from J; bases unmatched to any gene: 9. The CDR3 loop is CASSQEGGGQGLDTQYF. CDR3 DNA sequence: TGCGCCAGCAGCCAAGAAGGGGGGGGACAGGGGTTGGATACGCAGTATTTT.

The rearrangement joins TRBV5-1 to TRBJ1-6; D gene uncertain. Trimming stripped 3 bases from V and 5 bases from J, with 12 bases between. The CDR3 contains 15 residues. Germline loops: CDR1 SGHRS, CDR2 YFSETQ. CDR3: CASSSGVRDNSPLHF. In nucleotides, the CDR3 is TGCGCCAGCAGCTCCGGGGTTCGGGATAATTCACCCCTCCACTTT. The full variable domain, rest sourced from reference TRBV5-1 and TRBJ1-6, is KAGVTQTPRYLIKTRGQQVTLSCSPISGHRSVSWYQQTPGQGLQFLFEYFSETQRNKGNFPGRFSGRQFSNSRSEMNVSTLELGDSALYLCASSSGVRDNSPLHFGNGTRLTVT.

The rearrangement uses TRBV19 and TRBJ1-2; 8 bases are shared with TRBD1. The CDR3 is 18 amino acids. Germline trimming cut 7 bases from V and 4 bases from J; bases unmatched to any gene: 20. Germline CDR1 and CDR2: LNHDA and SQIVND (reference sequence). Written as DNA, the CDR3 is TGTGCCAGTACCCTTTGGATAACTCAGGGGGCCCAGCTCTATGGCTACACCTTC. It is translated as CASTLWITQGAQLYGYTF.

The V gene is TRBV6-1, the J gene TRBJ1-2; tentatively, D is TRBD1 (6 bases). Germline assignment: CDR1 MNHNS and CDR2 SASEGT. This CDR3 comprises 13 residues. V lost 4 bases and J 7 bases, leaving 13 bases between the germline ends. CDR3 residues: CASSVHRVPGYTF. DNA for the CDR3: TGTGCCAGCAGTGTCCACAGGGTTCCTGGCTACACCTTC.

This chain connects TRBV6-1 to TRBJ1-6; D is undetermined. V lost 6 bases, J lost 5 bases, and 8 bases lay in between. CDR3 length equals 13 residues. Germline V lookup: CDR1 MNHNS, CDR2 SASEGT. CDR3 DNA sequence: TGTGCCAGCAGAAGGACTGATAATTCACCCCTCCACTTT. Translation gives CASRRTDNSPLHF.

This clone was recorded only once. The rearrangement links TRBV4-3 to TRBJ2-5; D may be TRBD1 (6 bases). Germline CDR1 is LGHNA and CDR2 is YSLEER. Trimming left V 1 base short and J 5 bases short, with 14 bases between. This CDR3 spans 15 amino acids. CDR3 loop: CASSQAGTGWETQYF. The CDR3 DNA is TGCGCCAGCAGCCAAGCGGGAACAGGGTGGGAGACCCAGTACTTC.

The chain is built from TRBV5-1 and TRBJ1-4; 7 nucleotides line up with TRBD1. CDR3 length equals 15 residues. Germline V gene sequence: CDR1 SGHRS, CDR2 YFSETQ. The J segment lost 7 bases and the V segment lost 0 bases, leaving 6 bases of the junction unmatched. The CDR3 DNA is TGCGCCAGCAGCTTGGACAGGGGCGAGGGTGAAAAACTGTTTTTT. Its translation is CASSLDRGEGEKLFF.

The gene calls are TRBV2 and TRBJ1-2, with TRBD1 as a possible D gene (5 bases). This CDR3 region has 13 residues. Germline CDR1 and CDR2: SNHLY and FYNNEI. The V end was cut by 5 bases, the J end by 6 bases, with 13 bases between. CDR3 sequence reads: CASSRDSEDGYTF. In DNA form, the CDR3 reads TGTGCCAGCAGTCGGGACTCCGAGGATGGCTACACCTTC.

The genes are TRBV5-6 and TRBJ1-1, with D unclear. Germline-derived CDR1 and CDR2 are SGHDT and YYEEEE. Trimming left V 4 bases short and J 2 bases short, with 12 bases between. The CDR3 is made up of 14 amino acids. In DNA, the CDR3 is TGTGCCAGCAGCATCCCGGGTTTTAACACTGAAGCTTTCTTT. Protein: CASSIPGFNTEAFF.

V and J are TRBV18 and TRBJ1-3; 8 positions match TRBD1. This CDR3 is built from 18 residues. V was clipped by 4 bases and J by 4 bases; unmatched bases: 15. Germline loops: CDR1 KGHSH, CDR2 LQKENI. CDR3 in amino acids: CASSLSNLQGAKGNTIYF. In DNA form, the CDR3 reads TGTGCCAGCTCACTCTCCAACCTTCAGGGGGCTAAAGGAAACACCATATATTTT. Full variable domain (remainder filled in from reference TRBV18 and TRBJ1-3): NAGVMQNPRHLVRRRGQEARLRCSPMKGHSHVYWYRQLPEEGLKFMVYLQKENIIDESGMPKERFSAEFPKEGPSILRIQQVVRGDSAAYFCASSLSNLQGAKGNTIYFGEGSWLTVV.

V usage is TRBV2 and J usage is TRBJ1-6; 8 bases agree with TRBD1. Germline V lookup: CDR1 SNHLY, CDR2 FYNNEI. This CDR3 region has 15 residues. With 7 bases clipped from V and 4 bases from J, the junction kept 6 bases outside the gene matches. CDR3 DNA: TGTGCCAGCATAGGACAGGGCCTATATAATTCACCCCTCCACTTT. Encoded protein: CASIGQGLYNSPLHF. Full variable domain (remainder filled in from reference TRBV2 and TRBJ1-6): EPEVTQTPSHQVTQMGQEVILRCVPISNHLYFYWYRQILGQKVEFLVSFYNNEISEKSEIFDDQFSVERPDGSNFTLKIRSTKLEDSAMYFCASIGQGLYNSPLHFGNGTRLTVT.

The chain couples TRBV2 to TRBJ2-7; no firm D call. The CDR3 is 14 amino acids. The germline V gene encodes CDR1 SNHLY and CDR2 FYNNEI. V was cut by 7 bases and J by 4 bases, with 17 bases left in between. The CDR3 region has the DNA TGTGCCAGCATGGAATACACCGCGGCGTACGAGCAGTACTTC. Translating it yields CASMEYTAAYEQYF.

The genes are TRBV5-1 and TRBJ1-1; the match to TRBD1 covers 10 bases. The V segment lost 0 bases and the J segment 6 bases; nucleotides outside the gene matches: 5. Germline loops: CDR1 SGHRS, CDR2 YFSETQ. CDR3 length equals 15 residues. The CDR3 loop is CASSLGTGGRAEAFF. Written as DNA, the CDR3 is TGCGCCAGCAGCTTGGGGACAGGGGGGAGGGCTGAAGCTTTCTTT.

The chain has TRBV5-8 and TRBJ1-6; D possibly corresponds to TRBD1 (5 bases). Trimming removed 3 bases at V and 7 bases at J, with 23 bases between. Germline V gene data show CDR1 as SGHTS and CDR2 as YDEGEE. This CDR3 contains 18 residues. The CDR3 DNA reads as TGTGCCAGCAGCTCCCCATGGGGGGTCAATCATCCCAATTCACCCCTCCACTTT. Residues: CASSSPWGVNHPNSPLHF.

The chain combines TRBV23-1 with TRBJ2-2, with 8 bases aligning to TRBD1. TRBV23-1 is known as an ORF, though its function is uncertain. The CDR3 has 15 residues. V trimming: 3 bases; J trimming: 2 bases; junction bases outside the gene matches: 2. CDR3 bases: TGCGCCAGCAGTCAGGACAGGGATAACACCGGGGAGCTGTTTTTT. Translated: CASSQDRDNTGELFF.

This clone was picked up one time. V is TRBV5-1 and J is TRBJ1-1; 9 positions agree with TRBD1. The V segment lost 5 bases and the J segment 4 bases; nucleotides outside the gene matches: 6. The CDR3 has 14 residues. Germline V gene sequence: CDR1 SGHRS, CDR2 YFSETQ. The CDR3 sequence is CASRADRGSTEAFF. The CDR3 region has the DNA TGCGCCAGCAGGGCCGACAGGGGGAGCACTGAAGCTTTCTTT. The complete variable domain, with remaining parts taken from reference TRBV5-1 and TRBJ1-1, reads KAGVTQTPRYLIKTRGQQVTLSCSPISGHRSVSWYQQTPGQGLQFLFEYFSETQRNKGNFPGRFSGRQFSNSRSEMNVSTLELGDSALYLCASRADRGSTEAFFGQGTRLTVV.

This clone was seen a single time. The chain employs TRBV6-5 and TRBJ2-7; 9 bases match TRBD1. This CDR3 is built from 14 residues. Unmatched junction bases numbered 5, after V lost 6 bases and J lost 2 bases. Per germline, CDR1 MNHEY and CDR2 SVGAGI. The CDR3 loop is CASSWDRAPYEQYF. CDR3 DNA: TGTGCCAGCAGCTGGGACAGGGCCCCCTACGAGCAGTACTTC.

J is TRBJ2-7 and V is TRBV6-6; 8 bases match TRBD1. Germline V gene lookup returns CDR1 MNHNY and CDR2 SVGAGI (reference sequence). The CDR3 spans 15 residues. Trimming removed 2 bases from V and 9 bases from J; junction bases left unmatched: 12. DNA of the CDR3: TGTGCCAGCAGTTACGAGGGGACAGGTGCGCTCGGGCAGTACTTC. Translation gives CASSYEGTGALGQYF.

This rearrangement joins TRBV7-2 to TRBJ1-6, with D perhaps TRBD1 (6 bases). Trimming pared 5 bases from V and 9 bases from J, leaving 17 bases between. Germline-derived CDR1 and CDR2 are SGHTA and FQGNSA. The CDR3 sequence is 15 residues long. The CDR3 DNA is TGTGCCAGCAGCGTAGGGACACCACAGGGTTCACCCCTCCACTTT. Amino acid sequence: CASSVGTPQGSPLHF. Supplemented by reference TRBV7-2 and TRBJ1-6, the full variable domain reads GAGVSQSPSNKVTEKGKDVELRCDPISGHTALYWYRQSLGQGLEFLIYFQGNSAPDKSGLPSDRFSAERTGGSVSTLTIQRTQQEDSAVYLCASSVGTPQGSPLHFGNGTRLTVT.

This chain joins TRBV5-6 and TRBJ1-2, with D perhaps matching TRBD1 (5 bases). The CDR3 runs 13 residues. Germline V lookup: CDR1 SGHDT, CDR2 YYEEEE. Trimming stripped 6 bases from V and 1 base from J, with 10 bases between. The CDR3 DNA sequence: TGTGCCAGCACTCCCGGGGGTAACTATGGCTACACCTTC. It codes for CASTPGGNYGYTF.

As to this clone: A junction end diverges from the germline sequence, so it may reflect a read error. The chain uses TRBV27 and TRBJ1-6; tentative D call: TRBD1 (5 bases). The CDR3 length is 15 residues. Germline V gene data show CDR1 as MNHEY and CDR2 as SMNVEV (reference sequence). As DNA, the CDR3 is TGTGCCAGCAGCTCAAAAGGGGCCTACAATTCACCCCTCCACTTT. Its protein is CASSSKGAYNSPLHF.

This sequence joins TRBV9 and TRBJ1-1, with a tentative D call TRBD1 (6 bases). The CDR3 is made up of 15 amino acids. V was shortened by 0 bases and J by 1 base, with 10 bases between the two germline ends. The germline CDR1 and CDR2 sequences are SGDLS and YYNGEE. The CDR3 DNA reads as TGTGCCAGCAGCGTAGGAGGGACAACGAACACTGAAGCTTTCTTT. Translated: CASSVGGTTNTEAFF.

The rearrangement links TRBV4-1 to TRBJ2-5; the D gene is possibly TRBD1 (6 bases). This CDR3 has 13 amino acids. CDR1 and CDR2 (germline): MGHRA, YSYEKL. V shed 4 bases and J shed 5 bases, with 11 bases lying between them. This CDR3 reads CASSPQGEETQYF. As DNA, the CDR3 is TGCGCCAGCAGCCCACAGGGTGAGGAGACCCAGTACTTC.

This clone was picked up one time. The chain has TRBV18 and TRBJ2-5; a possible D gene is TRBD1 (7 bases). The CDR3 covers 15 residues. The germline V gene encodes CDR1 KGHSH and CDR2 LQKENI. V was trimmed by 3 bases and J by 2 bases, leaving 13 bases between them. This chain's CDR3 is CASSPRRDSQETQYF. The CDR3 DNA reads TGTGCCAGCTCACCTCGGCGGGACAGTCAAGAGACCCAGTACTTC.

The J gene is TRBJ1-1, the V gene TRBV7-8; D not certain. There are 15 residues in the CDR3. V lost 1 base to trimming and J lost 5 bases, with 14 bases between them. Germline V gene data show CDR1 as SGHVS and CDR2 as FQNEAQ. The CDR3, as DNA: TGTGCCAGCAGCTTAGTCGACGGGATGGGAACTGAAGCTTTCTTT. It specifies CASSLVDGMGTEAFF.

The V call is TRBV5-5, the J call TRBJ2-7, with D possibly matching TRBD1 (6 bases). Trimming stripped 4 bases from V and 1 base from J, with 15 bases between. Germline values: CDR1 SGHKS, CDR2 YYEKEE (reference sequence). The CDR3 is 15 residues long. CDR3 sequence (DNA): TGTGCCAGCAGCGAGAGGACAGTGGCATCCTACGAGCAGTACTTC. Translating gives CASSERTVASYEQYF.

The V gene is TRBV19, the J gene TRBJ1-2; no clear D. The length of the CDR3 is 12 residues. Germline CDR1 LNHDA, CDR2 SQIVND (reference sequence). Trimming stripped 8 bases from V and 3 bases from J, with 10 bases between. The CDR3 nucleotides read TGTGCCAGTGCCGGGCGGGACTATGGCTACACCTTC. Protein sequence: CASAGRDYGYTF.

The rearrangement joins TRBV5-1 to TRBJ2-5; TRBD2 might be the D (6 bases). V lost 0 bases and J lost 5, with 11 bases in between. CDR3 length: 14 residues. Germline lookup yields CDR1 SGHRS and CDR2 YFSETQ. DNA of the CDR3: TGCGCCAGCAGCTTGGTGGCGGGGATGGAGACCCAGTACTTC. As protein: CASSLVAGMETQYF.

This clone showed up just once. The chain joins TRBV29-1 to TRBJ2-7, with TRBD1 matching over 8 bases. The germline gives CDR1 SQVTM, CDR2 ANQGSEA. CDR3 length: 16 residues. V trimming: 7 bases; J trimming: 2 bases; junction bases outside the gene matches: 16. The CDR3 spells CSAETLGQGSTYEQYF. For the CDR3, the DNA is TGCAGCGCCGAAACCCTAGGACAGGGTAGTACCTACGAGCAGTACTTC.

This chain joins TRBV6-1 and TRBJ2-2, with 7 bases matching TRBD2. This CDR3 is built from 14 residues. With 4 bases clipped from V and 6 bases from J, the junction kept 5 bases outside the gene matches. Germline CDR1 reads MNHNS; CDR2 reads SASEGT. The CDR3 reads CASSGGGGPGELFF. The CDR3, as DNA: TGTGCCAGCAGTGGCGGCGGGGGTCCCGGGGAGCTGTTTTTT.